This T cell receptor beta chain was profiled in a study of patients and donors after allogeneic stem cell transplantation. TCRdb reprocessed the RT-PCR reads with MiXCR, giving one entry per CDR3 protein. This repertoire shows about a million distinct CDR3 sequences, roughly 18% found once; its top ten account for around 5.5%. Germline CDR1 is DFQATT and CDR2 is SNEGSKA (reference sequence). The V and J ends lost 5 bases and 1 base respectively, with 11 bases between them. The length of the CDR3 is 13 residues. In its sample, this clonotype was seen a few times. The TCR was taken from a human donor who was either an allogeneic HSCT recipient or a stem cell or donor lymphocyte infusion donor (not recorded which). It is not recorded whose cells these are; they may come from a transplant donor. Sequenced: blood, either unsorted or a sorted T cell fraction (not recorded which). This chain connects TRBV20-1 to TRBJ1-1; a weak D match, TRBD1 (5 bases). The CDR3 region has the DNA TGCAGTGCTTCTAAGGGGTCGAACACTGAAGCTTTCTTT. It is translated as CSASKGSNTEAFF.